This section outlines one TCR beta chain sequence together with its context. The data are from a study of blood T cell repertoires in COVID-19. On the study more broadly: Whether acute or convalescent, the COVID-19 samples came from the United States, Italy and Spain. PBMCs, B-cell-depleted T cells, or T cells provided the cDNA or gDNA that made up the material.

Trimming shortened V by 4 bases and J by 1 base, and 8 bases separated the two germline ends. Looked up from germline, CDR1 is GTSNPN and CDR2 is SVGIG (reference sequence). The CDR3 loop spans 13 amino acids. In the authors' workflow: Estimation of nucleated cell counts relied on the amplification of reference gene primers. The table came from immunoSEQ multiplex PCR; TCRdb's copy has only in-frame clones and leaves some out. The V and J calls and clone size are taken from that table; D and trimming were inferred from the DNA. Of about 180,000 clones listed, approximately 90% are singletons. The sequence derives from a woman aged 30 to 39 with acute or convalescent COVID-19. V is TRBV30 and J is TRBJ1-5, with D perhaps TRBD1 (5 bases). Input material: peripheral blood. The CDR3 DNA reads TGTGCCTGGACCCGGGGGAGCAATCAGCCCCAGCATTTT. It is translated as CAWTRGSNQPQHF.